This paragraph reports one T cell receptor (beta chain). No antigen is known for it. This sample stems from a study of shared clonotypes between healthy human individuals. Study-level results: Incompleteness in sorted-subset sequencing, despite large depth, was shown by rarefaction. In general, naive subsets displayed greater estimated richness than memory subsets did.

It was CD45RO-negative cells, positively selected for CCR7, that made up naive CD8 cells, with terminally differentiated effector memory CD45RA+ cells excluded. Donors comprised only Caucasian adults living in Nashville, Tennessee. Assay: immunoSEQ multiplex PCR; the TCRdb copy retains only in-frame clones and omits some. This sample yields roughly 2 million clones, of which less than 95% are seen a single time; about 1.1% belongs to the top ten. The source is a young man in good health. The sequencing input was naive CD8+ T cells sorted from blood.

The chain's CDR3 is CASSESGTYGYTF. The CDR3 DNA follows: TGCGCCAGCAGTGAGTCTGGTACCTATGGCTACACCTTC. The chain uses TRBV10-1 and TRBJ1-2; no definite D call. From germline, CDR1 is WNHNN and CDR2 SYGVQD (reference sequence). Trimming cost V 0 bases and J 4 bases, with 6 bases left between them. This CDR3 contains 13 residues.